The clone carrying this TCR beta chain has a handful of counts. The table came from immunoSEQ multiplex PCR; TCRdb's copy has only in-frame clones and leaves some out. Counted here are around 150,000 clones, around 82% occurring once; the ten biggest clones make up 9.5% to 12%. Germline assignment: CDR1 SGHNT and CDR2 YENEEA. This CDR3 region has 15 residues. Unmatched junction bases numbered 7, after V lost 0 bases and J lost 9 bases. These data come from a study of blood T cell repertoires in COVID-19. V is TRBV11-3 and J is TRBJ2-1; TRBD2 aligns across 8 bases. The sequencing input was peripheral blood. This sequence was found in a man aged 55 to 70 with active or convalescent COVID-19. Here the CDR3 DNA reads TGTGCCAGCAGCTTAGAGTCCGGGAGGGCCGGTGAGCAGTTCTTC. This encodes CASSLESGRAGEQFF.